One sample yielded the 7 T cell receptor beta chains listed below, sequenced in a study of T-cell reconstitution after alpha-beta-depleted transplantation in children. Unique molecular identifiers were built into the TCRbeta library. TCRdb fed the PCR reads into MiXCR, producing one record per CDR3 protein. The repertoire holds around 400,000 distinct CDR3 sequences, approximately 10% seen once, with roughly 6% in the top ten. The sequencing here drew on PBMCs from the stem cell graft donor, taken from the stem cell graft. The source of these receptors is a human donor who donated a stem cell graft to a child with acute myeloid leukemia.

The V gene is TRBV20-1, the J gene TRBJ2-7; D perhaps matches TRBD1 (8 bases). CDR1 is DFQATT, CDR2 SNEGSKA, per germline (reference sequence). Trimming removed 4 bases at V and 4 bases at J, with 17 bases between. The CDR3 is 14 amino acids. CDR3 in DNA: TGCAGTGCTACAGGGGGCGGGGGAAAGTACGAGCAGTACTTC. It translates to CSATGGGGKYEQYF.

The gene calls are TRBV6-5 and TRBJ2-5; D not certain. The CDR3 extends over 16 amino acids. Germline V gene data show CDR1 as MNHEY and CDR2 as SVGAGI. V lost 1 base and J lost 2, with 14 bases in between. In DNA form, the CDR3 reads TGTGCCAGCAGTTACTTCGCGGCCGCCCCTCAAGAGACCCAGTACTTC. This codes for CASSYFAAAPQETQYF.

In its sample, this clonotype was seen a few times. V is TRBV5-1 and J is TRBJ2-3, with TRBD1 as a possible D gene (5 bases). The CDR3 totals 17 residues. Between the trimmed V and J ends, which lost 4 bases and 0 bases, there was a span of 18 bases. Germline V gene data show CDR1 as SGHRS and CDR2 as YFSETQ. For the CDR3, the DNA is TGCGCCAGCAGCGGGTCGGCAGGGAAAACGAGCACAGATACGCAGTATTTT. Protein sequence: CASSGSAGKTSTDTQYF.

This clonotype was observed a few times. The chain uses TRBV5-1 and TRBJ2-1; no definite D call. In germline, CDR1 is SGHRS, CDR2 YFSETQ. Trimming took 0 bases from V and 7 from J, leaving 8 bases between them. The CDR3 is made up of 13 amino acids. For the CDR3, the DNA is TGCGCCAGCAGCTTGGCCCAGGAAAATGAGCAGTTCTTC. Translating it yields CASSLAQENEQFF.

This clonotype was detected only a few times. The chain recombines TRBV20-1 with TRBJ2-1; D remains ambiguous. Germline V gene sequence: CDR1 DFQATT, CDR2 SNEGSKA (reference sequence). The V and J ends lost 4 bases and 2 bases respectively, with 12 bases between them. The CDR3 loop spans 14 amino acids. Here the CDR3 reads CSAKDLLTYNEQFF. CDR3 in DNA: TGCAGTGCTAAAGACTTACTAACCTACAATGAGCAGTTCTTC.

The chain uses TRBV7-9 and TRBJ1-2, with D tentatively TRBD1 (5 bases). In germline, CDR1 is SEHNR, CDR2 FQNEAQ (reference sequence). This CDR3 contains 13 residues. V lost 6 bases, J lost 6 bases, and 14 bases lay in between. The DNA of the CDR3 is TGTGCCAGCAGGGACGGGACGGAAAATGGCTACACCTTC. Its protein product is CASRDGTENGYTF.

This chain joins TRBV29-1 and TRBJ2-1; 13 bases map to TRBD2. Germline-derived CDR1 and CDR2 are SQVTM and ANQGSEA. V was pared by 3 bases and J by 6 bases, with 2 bases of the junction left unmatched. There are 14 residues in the CDR3. The CDR3 region has the DNA TGCAGCGTTGATAGGACTAGCGGGGGCAATGAGCAGTTCTTC. Translation gives CSVDRTSGGNEQFF.